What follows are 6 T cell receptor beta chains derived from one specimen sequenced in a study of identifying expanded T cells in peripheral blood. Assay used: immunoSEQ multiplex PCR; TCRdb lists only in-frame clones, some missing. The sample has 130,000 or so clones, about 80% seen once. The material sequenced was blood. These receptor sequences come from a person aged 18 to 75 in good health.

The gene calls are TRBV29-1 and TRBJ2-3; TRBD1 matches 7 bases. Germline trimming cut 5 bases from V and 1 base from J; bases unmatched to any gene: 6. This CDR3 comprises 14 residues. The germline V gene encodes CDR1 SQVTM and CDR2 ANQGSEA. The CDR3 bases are TGCAGCGTTTCACAGGGGTGGGGCACAGATACGCAGTATTTT. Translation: CSVSQGWGTDTQYF.

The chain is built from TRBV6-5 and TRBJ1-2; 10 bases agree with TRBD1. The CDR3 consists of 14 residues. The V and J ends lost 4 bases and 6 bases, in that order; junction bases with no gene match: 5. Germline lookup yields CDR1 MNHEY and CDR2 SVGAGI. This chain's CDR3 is CASSLGQGNNGYTF. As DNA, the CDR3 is TGTGCCAGCAGTTTGGGACAGGGGAACAATGGCTACACCTTC.

Here the CDR3 reads CASSFGNRNTEAFF. The CDR3 region has the DNA TGTGCCAGCAGTTTCGGCAACAGGAACACTGAAGCTTTCTTT. The genes are TRBV6-6 and TRBJ1-1; D is ambiguous. Germline V gene data show CDR1 as MNHNY and CDR2 as SVGAGI (reference sequence). V was shortened by 4 bases and J by 1 base, with 10 bases between the two germline ends. The CDR3 loop spans 14 amino acids.

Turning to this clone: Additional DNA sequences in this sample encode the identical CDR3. The CDR3 bases are TGTGCCAGCTCACCACCGGCAGGGGCCGGGGAGCTGTTTTTT. Translation: CASSPPAGAGELFF. The chain uses TRBV18 and TRBJ2-2; tentatively, D is TRBD1 (6 bases). This CDR3 contains 14 residues. The V and J ends lost 0 bases and 6 bases respectively, with 8 bases between them. The germline gives CDR1 KGHSH, CDR2 LQKENI.

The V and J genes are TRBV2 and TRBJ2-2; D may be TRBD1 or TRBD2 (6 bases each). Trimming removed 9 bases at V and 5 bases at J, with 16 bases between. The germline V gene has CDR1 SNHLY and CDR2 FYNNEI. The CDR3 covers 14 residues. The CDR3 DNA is TGTGCCAGTATTCGGGGGCCGGGGACCGGGGAGCTGTTTTTT. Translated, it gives CASIRGPGTGELFF.

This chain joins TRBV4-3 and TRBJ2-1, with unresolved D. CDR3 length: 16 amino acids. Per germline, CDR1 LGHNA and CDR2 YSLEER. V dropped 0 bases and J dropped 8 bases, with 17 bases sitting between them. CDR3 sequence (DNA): TGCGCCAGCAGCCAAGATCGGGTAGCTTTAGGTTATGAGCAGTTCTTC. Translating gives CASSQDRVALGYEQFF.